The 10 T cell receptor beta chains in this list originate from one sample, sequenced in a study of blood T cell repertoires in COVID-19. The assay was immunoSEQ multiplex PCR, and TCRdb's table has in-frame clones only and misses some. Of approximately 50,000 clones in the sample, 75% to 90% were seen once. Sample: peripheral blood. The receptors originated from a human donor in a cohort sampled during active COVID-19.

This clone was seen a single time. The CDR3 bases are TGCGCCAGCAGCCAAGAGGGGGGAGGGCAAGAGACCCAGTACTTC. It specifies CASSQEGGGQETQYF. The V gene is TRBV4-1, the J gene TRBJ2-5, with 7 bases that match TRBD2. Trimming removed 0 bases from V and 2 bases from J; junction bases left unmatched: 3. Looked up from germline, CDR1 is MGHRA and CDR2 is YSYEKL. This CDR3 has 15 amino acids.

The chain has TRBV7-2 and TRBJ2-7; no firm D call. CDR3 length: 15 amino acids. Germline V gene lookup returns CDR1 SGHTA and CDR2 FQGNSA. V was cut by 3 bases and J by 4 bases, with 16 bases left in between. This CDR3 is CASSFLGFKHYEQYF. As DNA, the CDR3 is TGTGCCAGCAGCTTCTTGGGCTTCAAACATTACGAGCAGTACTTC. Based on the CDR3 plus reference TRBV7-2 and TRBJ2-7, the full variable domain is GAGVSQSPSNKVTEKGKDVELRCDPISGHTALYWYRQSLGQGLEFLIYFQGNSAPDKSGLPSDRFSAERTGGSVSTLTIQRTQQEDSAVYLCASSFLGFKHYEQYFGPGTRLTVT.

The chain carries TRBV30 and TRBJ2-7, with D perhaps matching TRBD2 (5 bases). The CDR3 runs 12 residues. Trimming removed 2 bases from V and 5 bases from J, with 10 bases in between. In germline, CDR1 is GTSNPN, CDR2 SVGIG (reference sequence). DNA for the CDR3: TGTGCCTGGAGTTTTGGAGCGGACGAGCAGTACTTC. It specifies CAWSFGADEQYF.

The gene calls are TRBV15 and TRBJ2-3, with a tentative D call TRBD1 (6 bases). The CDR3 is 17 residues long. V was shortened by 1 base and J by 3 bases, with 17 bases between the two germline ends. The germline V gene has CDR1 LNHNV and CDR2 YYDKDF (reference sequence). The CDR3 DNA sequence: TGTGCCACCAGCAGAGGGGCTGGGAACAGGGTGACAGATACGCAGTATTTT. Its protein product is CATSRGAGNRVTDTQYF.

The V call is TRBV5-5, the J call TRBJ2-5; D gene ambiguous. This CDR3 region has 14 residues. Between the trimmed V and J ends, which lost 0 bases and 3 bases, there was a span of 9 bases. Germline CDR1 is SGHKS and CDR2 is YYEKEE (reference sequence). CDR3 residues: CASSLVLGKETQYF. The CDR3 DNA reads TGTGCCAGCAGCTTGGTCCTAGGAAAAGAGACCCAGTACTTC.

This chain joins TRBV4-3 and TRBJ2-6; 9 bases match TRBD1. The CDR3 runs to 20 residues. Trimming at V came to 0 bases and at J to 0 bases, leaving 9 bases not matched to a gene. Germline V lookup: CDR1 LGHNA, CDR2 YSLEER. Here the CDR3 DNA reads TGCGCCAGCAGCCAAGAACCCCGGACAGGGGTTTCCTCTGGGGCCAACGTCCTGACTTTC. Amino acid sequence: CASSQEPRTGVSSGANVLTF.

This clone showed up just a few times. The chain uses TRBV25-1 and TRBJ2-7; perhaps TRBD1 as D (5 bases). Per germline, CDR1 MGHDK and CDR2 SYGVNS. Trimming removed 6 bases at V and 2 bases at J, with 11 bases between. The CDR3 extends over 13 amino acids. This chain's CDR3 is CASRSGYTYEQYF. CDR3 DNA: TGTGCCAGCAGATCAGGGTACACCTACGAGCAGTACTTC.

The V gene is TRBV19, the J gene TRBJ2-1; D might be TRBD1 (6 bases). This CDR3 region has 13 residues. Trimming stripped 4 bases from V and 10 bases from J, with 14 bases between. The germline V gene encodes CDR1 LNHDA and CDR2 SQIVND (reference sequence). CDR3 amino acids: CASSRLTGWEQFF. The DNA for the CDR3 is TGTGCCAGTAGTAGACTTACAGGGTGGGAGCAGTTCTTC.

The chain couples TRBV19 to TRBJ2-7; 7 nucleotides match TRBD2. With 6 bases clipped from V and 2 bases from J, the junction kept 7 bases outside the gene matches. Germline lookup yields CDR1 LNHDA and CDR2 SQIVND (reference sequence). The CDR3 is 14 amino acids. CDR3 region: CASSVSSGTYEQYF. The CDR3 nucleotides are TGTGCCAGTAGCGTTTCTAGCGGAACCTACGAGCAGTACTTC.

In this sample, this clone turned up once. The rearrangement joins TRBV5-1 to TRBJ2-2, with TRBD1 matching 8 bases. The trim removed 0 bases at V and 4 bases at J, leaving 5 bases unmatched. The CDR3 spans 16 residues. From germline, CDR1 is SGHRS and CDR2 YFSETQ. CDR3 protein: CASSLVGQGVTGELFF. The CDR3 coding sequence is TGCGCCAGCAGCTTGGTTGGACAGGGCGTCACCGGGGAGCTGTTTTTT.